This note documents a single T cell receptor beta chain sequence. In germline, CDR1 is MNHEY, CDR2 SVGAGI. V lost 8 bases and J 2 bases, leaving 12 bases between the germline ends. The CDR3 extends over 14 amino acids. This specimen belongs to a study of technical replicates of blood from several donors. This table comes from immunoSEQ multiplex PCR, and its TCRdb copy is limited to in-frame clones, with some not included. The sample holds 65,000 to 95,000 clones, 98% seen once. The chain couples TRBV6-5 to TRBJ2-2, with TRBD1 as a possible D gene (5 bases). The TCR originated in a human donor in good health. What was sequenced was T cells isolated from PBMCs. CDR3 in amino acids: CASRTDINTGELFF. Written as DNA, the CDR3 is TGTGCCAGCCGAACGGACATCAACACCGGGGAGCTGTTTTTT.